The clone carrying this TCR beta chain has a handful of counts. The antigen is undetermined. The data are from a study of cytomegalovirus exposure and HLA in healthy donors. Looked up from germline, CDR1 is MGHDK and CDR2 is SYGVNS. V was shortened by 2 bases and J by 8 bases, with 21 bases between the two germline ends. The CDR3 runs to 16 residues. Study-wide results and limits: Many donors shared some public TCRs, even though most TCR sequences were rare.

Primers included in the PCR were 60 Vbeta and 13 Jbeta primers. The table came from immunoSEQ multiplex PCR; TCRdb's copy has only in-frame clones and leaves some out. The sample holds around 150,000 clones, 60% to 80% seen once. Input material: PBMCs. This TCR was recovered from a male donor in good health and CMV-seronegative. The chain is built from TRBV25-1 and TRBJ1-2; TRBD1 might be the D (5 bases). As DNA, the CDR3 is TGTGCCAGCAGTGAAGGGGTTAGGGGCAGCCTGAGCGGCTACACCTTC. This sequence encodes CASSEGVRGSLSGYTF.